The entry below describes one TCR beta chain. Only one count was recorded for this clone. Its antigen is currently not known. No qualities accompany the bases; no much larger clone lies one base away. Reading from cysteine to phenylalanine, the CDR3 counts 15 amino acids. The CDR3 DNA has 45 bases and is translated from base 1. CDR1 PRHDT and CDR2 FYEKMQ were looked up in the germline V gene (reference sequence). V drops 4 bases and J drops 7 bases, leaving 19 bases in between. The data stem from a study of blood T cell repertoires in COVID-19 (dated by TCRdb to about 2020). In terms of the full investigation: Samples from collaborators originated in the United States, Italy and Spain and spanned both the acute and convalescent phases of COVID-19. The material from the prospective study consisted of cDNA or gDNA derived from T cells, B-cell-depleted T cells, or PBMCs. The dataset comprised deeply sampled blood TCRbeta repertoires from subjects exposed to, actively infected with, or recovered from COVID-19. The repertoires were made available in a free public database intended to serve as a resource for research on the immune response to SARS-CoV-2. The samples were drawn from two sources: the first 160 participants of the ongoing ImmuneRACE study, and 1,254 subjects contributed by 6 global collaborators. A de-identified subject ID, COVID-19 status, age in years and sex were almost always included in the sample metadata. Where HLA class I and class II types were available, the types were taken from metadata supplied by the sample provider, not from assay-based typing. General study outcomes and caveats: The amount of clinical and demographic metadata varied by source and participant and was provided uncurated.

TCRbeta CDR3 regions were amplified from genomic DNA by means of the immunoSEQ Assay, a bias-controlled multiplex PCR. The study's processing was this. The number of nucleated cells in each sample was estimated from the amplification of reference gene primers within the assay. To quantify the absolute abundance of each unique TCRbeta CDR3 rearrangement, sequence reads were collapsed and filtered. Productive Simpson clonality was computed per sample as the square root of Simpson's diversity index over productive rearrangements. TCRdb carries this immuneACCESS record with in-frame sequences only. Its versions omit some clonotypes, under half of them owing to an unresolved V gene in the studies checked, with the rest unexplained. Clone size and V and J calls were adopted from that table, with D and trimming inferred from the DNA. This sample lists some 200,000 clones; 80% to 90% were detected once. The ten biggest clones cover nearly 9.5% of the sample.

Enrolling through a virtual design, the prospective study's participants ranged in age from roughly 18 to 89 years and lived across around 25 United States geographic areas. Cohort assignment in the prospective study relied on participant-reported clinical history from a screening survey and a study questionnaire. Recovered participants in ImmuneRACE Cohort 3 were defined as having two consecutive negative NP/OP PCR tests, clearance from a healthcare professional, or resolution of symptoms. In the prospective study, mobile phlebotomists collected whole blood, serum and a nasopharyngeal or oropharyngeal swab from each participant. Participants in the prospective study had the option to provide additional blood draws and questionnaires over an approximately 2-month period. Prospective study blood samples were shipped either frozen or at room temperature before DNA extraction.

The receptor comes from a man aged 40-55 years who had recovered from COVID-19. The chain employs TRBV13 and TRBJ1-1; confidence is insufficient to name the D gene. Sequencing was performed on PBMCs or T cells enriched from blood (not recorded which). The DNA sequence is as follows: TGTGCCAGCAGCTCCGGCGGTTTCAAGGCTCTTGAAGCTTTCTTT. It translates to CASSSGGFKALEAFF. The reference TRBV13 and TRBJ1-1 proteins fill in what lies around the CDR3, so the full variable domain reads AAGVIQSPRHLIKEKRETATLKCYPIPRHDTVYWYQQGPGQDPQFLISFYEKMQSDKGSIPDRFSAQQFSDYHSELNMSSLELGDSALYFCASSSGGFKALEAFFGQGTRLTVV.